One sample yielded the 5 T cell receptor beta chains listed below, sequenced in a study of T-cell memory formation after mild COVID-19. Using its own MiXCR run on the 5' RACE reads, TCRdb lists one record per CDR3 protein. The table includes some 450,000 distinct CDR3 sequences, about a sixth detected once. Sequencing input: PBMCs or a T cell subset sorted from them (not recorded which). These receptors all come from a man aged 18 to 29 who had mild COVID-19 (a few samples of this study predate the infection). Cell type and time point are not known.

This chain connects TRBV3-1 to TRBJ1-4; the D is unclear. Looked up from germline, CDR1 is LGHDT and CDR2 is YNNKEL (reference sequence). This CDR3 has 13 amino acids. With 1 base removed from V and 2 bases from J, the gap between germline ends came to 2 bases. CDR3 coding DNA: TGTGCCAGCAGCCAAGGTACTAATGAAAAACTGTTTTTT. It specifies CASSQGTNEKLFF.

The chain joins TRBV20-1 to TRBJ2-3; D is ambiguous. Germline loops: CDR1 DFQATT, CDR2 SNEGSKA (reference sequence). The CDR3 has 14 residues. Trimming stripped 4 bases from V and 2 bases from J, with 13 bases between. The CDR3 sequence is CSAIPGPHTDTQYF. The CDR3 bases are TGCAGTGCTATCCCAGGTCCCCACACAGATACGCAGTATTTT.

This clonotype appeared a few times. V and J are TRBV20-1 and TRBJ1-5, with D possibly TRBD1 on 5 matching bases. Trimming took 6 bases from V and 4 from J, leaving 19 bases between them. Germline V gives CDR1 DFQATT, CDR2 SNEGSKA (reference sequence). This CDR3 comprises 15 residues. The CDR3 reads CSAQTRGTGNQPQHF. The CDR3 nucleotides are TGCAGTGCCCAGACGAGAGGGACCGGGAATCAGCCCCAGCATTTT.

This clonotype was recorded many times. The V and J genes are TRBV5-1 and TRBJ2-6; no definite D call. Germline lookup yields CDR1 SGHRS and CDR2 YFSETQ. Deletions cut 3 bases from V and 4 bases from J, with 23 bases between. The CDR3 covers 19 residues. The CDR3 DNA reads as TGCGCCAGCAGCTGGAAGGCACAGCAACCCTCTCTCGGGGCCAACGTCCTGACTTTC. Translated, it gives CASSWKAQQPSLGANVLTF. Full variable domain (rest looked up from reference TRBV5-1 and TRBJ2-6): KAGVTQTPRYLIKTRGQQVTLSCSPISGHRSVSWYQQTPGQGLQFLFEYFSETQRNKGNFPGRFSGRQFSNSRSEMNVSTLELGDSALYLCASSWKAQQPSLGANVLTFGAGSRLTVL.

V is TRBV19 and J is TRBJ1-2; no reliable D call. V lost 6 bases and J lost 5, with 19 bases in between. The CDR3 is 15 amino acids. Germline CDR1 LNHDA, CDR2 SQIVND (reference sequence). CDR3 nucleotide sequence: TGTGCCAGTAGGCACCCGGTGGGGAGAAATTATGGCTACACCTTC. Amino acid sequence: CASRHPVGRNYGYTF.